Below are 9 T cell receptor beta chains sequenced from a single sample in a study of blood T cell repertoires in COVID-19. Libraries were prepared by immunoSEQ multiplex PCR; TCRdb keeps only in-frame clonotypes and omits some of them. The data show fewer than 400,000 clones, approximately 88% seen once. Sequencing was done on a sample of PBMCs or T cells enriched from blood (not recorded which). The receptors were gathered from a woman between 18 and 29 years old who had recovered from COVID-19.

As regards this clone: Within the sample, other DNA sequences also encode this same CDR3. V usage is TRBV7-2 and J usage is TRBJ1-5; TRBD1 matches at 8 bases. Germline V gene data show CDR1 as SGHTA and CDR2 as FQGNSA. V lost 1 base, J lost 6 bases, and 5 bases stayed unmatched. This CDR3 spans 15 amino acids. CDR3 residues: CASSLGQGFGQPQHF. CDR3 sequence (DNA): TGTGCCAGCAGCTTAGGACAGGGGTTCGGTCAGCCCCAGCATTTT. The full variable domain, in which reference TRBV7-2 and TRBJ1-5 provide the parts outside the CDR3, is GAGVSQSPSNKVTEKGKDVELRCDPISGHTALYWYRQSLGQGLEFLIYFQGNSAPDKSGLPSDRFSAERTGGSVSTLTIQRTQQEDSAVYLCASSLGQGFGQPQHFGDGTRLSIL.

The J gene is TRBJ2-1, the V gene TRBV3-1 (or the pseudogene TRBV3-2); 9 bases agree with TRBD2. The V and J ends lost 0 bases and 8 bases, in that order; junction bases with no gene match: 8. This CDR3 is 16 amino acids long. CDR1 and CDR2 (germline): LGHDT, YNNKEL (reference sequence). CDR3 nucleotide sequence: TGTGCCAGCAGCCAAGAAGGGATTAGCGGGAGTTATGAGCAGTTCTTC. It yields the protein CASSQEGISGSYEQFF.

As DNA, the CDR3 is TGTGCCAGCAGCCAAGAGCGGGGCCCCCCAGATACGCAGTATTTT. Encoded protein: CASSQERGPPDTQYF. The chain recombines TRBV4-2 with TRBJ2-3, with D perhaps matching TRBD2 (6 bases). The CDR3 spans 15 residues. Germline V CDR1 and CDR2: LGHNA, YNFKEQ. The ends were cut back, 0 bases at V and 4 bases at J, with 11 bases in the middle.

This rearrangement joins TRBV6-2 or TRBV6-3 to TRBJ2-5, with a tentative D call TRBD2 (6 bases). Germline-derived CDR1 and CDR2 are MNHEY and SVGEGT. Between the trimmed V and J ends, which lost 4 bases and 5 bases, there was a span of 20 bases. This CDR3 has 16 residues. CDR3 nucleotide sequence: TGTGCCAGCAGTTCCGGAACCTTCAGCCGGGAGGAGACCCAGTACTTC. The encoded protein is CASSSGTFSREETQYF.

The chain is built from TRBV18 and TRBJ2-3; 10 bases line up with TRBD1. Germline trimming cut 3 bases from V and 3 bases from J; bases unmatched to any gene: 6. Germline V gives CDR1 KGHSH, CDR2 LQKENI. The CDR3 covers 16 residues. The CDR3 bases are TGTGCCAGCTCACCGGGACCGGGACAGGGGACAGATACGCAGTATTTT. Protein product: CASSPGPGQGTDTQYF.

Only a few counts were recorded for this clone. The V call is TRBV24-1, the J call TRBJ2-1; D call uncertain. This CDR3 comprises 14 residues. The germline V gene encodes CDR1 KGHDR and CDR2 SFDVKD. V dropped 9 bases and J dropped 4 bases, with 15 bases sitting between them. The DNA of the CDR3 is TGTGCCACCGGTCCGCCCGGCGGATACAATGAGCAGTTCTTC. Translating gives CATGPPGGYNEQFF.

Only a few counts were recorded for this clone. The V and J genes are TRBV5-5 and TRBJ2-1; possibly TRBD2 for D (7 bases). V dropped 1 base and J dropped 4 bases, with 12 bases sitting between them. The CDR3 runs to 15 residues. Germline V gene lookup returns CDR1 SGHKS and CDR2 YYEKEE (reference sequence). The CDR3 is CASSLWAGAYNEQFF. DNA of the CDR3: TGTGCCAGCAGCTTGTGGGCGGGGGCATACAATGAGCAGTTCTTC.

The rearrangement links TRBV5-1 to TRBJ2-2; TRBD2 matches 8 bases. V was pared by 2 bases and J by 5 bases, with 5 bases of the junction left unmatched. Germline CDR1 is SGHRS and CDR2 is YFSETQ. The CDR3 sequence is 15 residues long. CDR3 DNA sequence: TGCGCCAGCAGCTTCACGGGAGGGCGGACCGGGGAGCTGTTTTTT. It specifies CASSFTGGRTGELFF.

J is TRBJ1-5 and V is TRBV30; D gene unclear. The germline CDR1 and CDR2 sequences are GTSNPN and SVGIG (reference sequence). The CDR3 is 15 amino acids. Between the trimmed V and J ends, which lost 4 bases and 9 bases, there was a span of 22 bases. CDR3 coding DNA: TGTGCCTGGATAAACCGAAACCCGGGGTTGTCGCCCCAGCATTTT. This encodes CAWINRNPGLSPQHF.